What follows describes a single TCR beta chain. This record belongs to a study of cytomegalovirus exposure and HLA in healthy donors. 60 Vbeta and 13 Jbeta primers were used in PCR. Some clones are missing from TCRdb's copy, which holds only in-frame ones; the method was immunoSEQ multiplex PCR. In the table there are under 110,000 clones, about 70% of which are singletons. The CDR3 is 13 amino acids. Deletions cut 2 bases from V and 8 bases from J, with 10 bases between. CDR1 and CDR2 from the germline V gene are KGHSH and LQKENI. V usage is TRBV18 and J usage is TRBJ2-4, with D possibly being TRBD1 (6 bases). Sample: PBMCs. This TCR was sampled from a female donor in good health and CMV-seronegative. The CDR3 region is CASSPGGQDIQYF. The CDR3 bases are TGTGCCAGCTCACCAGGGGGCCAGGACATTCAGTACTTC.